Below are 24 T cell receptor beta chains sequenced from a single sample in a study of T cell responses to AZD1222 COVID-19 vaccine. Profiling relied on immunoSEQ multiplex PCR, and the TCRdb table lists in-frame clones only, not all of them. The sample has around 150,000 clones, roughly 92% seen once. Sample: peripheral blood, taken 28 days after the second AZD1222 dose. Receptor source: an adult who received the AZD1222 COVID-19 vaccine.

Only a few counts were recorded for this clone. V usage is TRBV5-1 and J usage is TRBJ2-2; 11 nucleotides align to TRBD2. Trimming cost V 4 bases and J 3 bases; bases outside gene matches: 8. The CDR3 length is 17 residues. Germline lookup yields CDR1 SGHRS and CDR2 YFSETQ. The CDR3 bases are TGCGCCAGCAGCCCTTACACTAGCGGGAGACACACCGGGGAGCTGTTTTTT. It specifies CASSPYTSGRHTGELFF.

The chain couples TRBV29-1 to TRBJ1-1; 11 nucleotides align to TRBD1. The junction had 5 bases not matched to a gene; V was cut back by 6 bases and J by 2 bases. This CDR3 spans 14 amino acids. CDR1 is SQVTM, CDR2 ANQGSEA, per germline. The CDR3 DNA sequence: TGCAGCGTGAAGGACAGGGGGCGTAACACTGAAGCTTTCTTT. Translation: CSVKDRGRNTEAFF.

The V gene is TRBV21-1, the J gene TRBJ1-2; the D call in the table, TRBD1, was not verified against the DNA. TRBV21-1 is a documented pseudogene. This CDR3 is built from 16 residues. This chain's CDR3 is CASSKSLGASNYGYTF. The CDR3, as DNA: TGTGCCAGCAGCAAGAGTCTGGGGGCGTCTAACTATGGCTACACCTTC.

The CDR3 nucleotides are TGTGCCAGCAGCCAAGAGACTAGCGGAGCCTACGAGCAGTACTTC. It specifies CASSQETSGAYEQYF. The chain links TRBV3-1 (or the pseudogene TRBV3-2) to TRBJ2-7; TRBD2 matches 9 bases. This CDR3 spans 15 amino acids. Unmatched junction bases numbered 2, after V lost 0 bases and J lost 2 bases. The germline V gene has CDR1 LGHDT and CDR2 YNNKEL (reference sequence).

The chain recombines TRBV7-9 with TRBJ2-1; D is unresolved. Germline lookup yields CDR1 SEHNR and CDR2 FQNEAQ (reference sequence). The V end was cut by 4 bases, the J end by 10 bases, with 8 bases between. This CDR3 comprises 11 residues. In DNA form, the CDR3 reads TGTGCCAGCAGCTCGATACTGGAGCAGTTCTTC. This encodes CASSSILEQFF.

The gene calls are TRBV19 and TRBJ2-1; D perhaps matches TRBD2 (5 bases). V gave up 5 bases and J gave up 6 bases, with 14 bases separating them. In germline, CDR1 is LNHDA, CDR2 SQIVND (reference sequence). This CDR3 contains 14 residues. The CDR3 is CASSPMSSSNEQFF. CDR3 sequence (DNA): TGTGCCAGTAGTCCAATGTCTAGCAGCAATGAGCAGTTCTTC. The entire variable domain, with the rest obtained from reference TRBV19 and TRBJ2-1, is as follows: DGGITQSPKYLFRKEGQNVTLSCEQNLNHDAMYWYRQDPGQGLRLIYYSQIVNDFQKGDIAEGYSVSREKKESFPLTVTSAQKNPTAFYLCASSPMSSSNEQFFGPGTRLTVL.

The gene calls are TRBV18 and TRBJ1-6, with TRBD1 identical over 7 bases. Germline assignment: CDR1 KGHSH and CDR2 LQKENI. J gave up 5 bases and V 4 bases, and 8 bases lay outside the gene matches. The CDR3 has 16 amino acids. For the CDR3, the DNA is TGTGCCAGCTCACTAACTGGGACAGCAGATAATTCACCCCTCCACTTT. Translating gives CASSLTGTADNSPLHF.

CDR3 DNA sequence: TGTGCCAGCAGTTCCCCGGACAGACCAGATACGCAGTATTTT. Its protein is CASSSPDRPDTQYF. The chain joins TRBV27 to TRBJ2-3; D perhaps matches TRBD1 (6 bases). The CDR3 has 14 amino acids. Per the germline V gene, CDR1 is MNHEY and CDR2 is SMNVEV (reference sequence). V lost 4 bases and J lost 4, with 12 bases in between.

The chain is built from TRBV5-1 and TRBJ2-1; 7 bases are shared with TRBD2. The CDR3 has 17 amino acids. The germline V gene encodes CDR1 SGHRS and CDR2 YFSETQ. Trimming at V came to 0 bases and at J to 4 bases, leaving 10 bases not matched to a gene. CDR3 nucleotide sequence: TGCGCCAGCAGCTTGGCCTGGTCTAGCGGAGAGTACAATGAGCAGTTCTTC. Its translation is CASSLAWSSGEYNEQFF.

This clone was counted a single time. The V and J genes are TRBV6-5 and TRBJ1-4; D may be TRBD1 (6 bases). Germline V gene lookup returns CDR1 MNHEY and CDR2 SVGAGI. This CDR3 region has 15 residues. Trimming pared 2 bases from V and 8 bases from J, leaving 15 bases between. CDR3 in amino acids: CASSYGAGAVEKLFF. The CDR3 nucleotides read TGTGCCAGCAGTTACGGGGCAGGGGCCGTCGAAAAACTGTTTTTT.

This clone has a single count. The chain carries TRBV27 and TRBJ2-3; 13 nucleotides align to TRBD2. Germline CDR1 reads MNHEY; CDR2 reads SMNVEV (reference sequence). V gave up 2 bases and J gave up 5 bases; unmatched junction bases: 4. The CDR3 loop spans 16 amino acids. In DNA, the CDR3 is TGTGCCAGCAGTTTAACTAGCGGGAGGGTGGTAGATACGCAGTATTTT. Its protein product is CASSLTSGRVVDTQYF.

The V call is TRBV21-1, the J call TRBJ2-3; the table gives TRBD2 as D, unverified against the DNA. TRBV21-1 is reported as a pseudogene. The CDR3 consists of 20 residues. In DNA, the CDR3 is TGTGCCAGCAGCAAAGATCCCGGGACTAGCGGGAGGGCCTGGTCAGATACGCAGTATTTT. Translating gives CASSKDPGTSGRAWSDTQYF.

This chain links TRBV3-1 (or the pseudogene TRBV3-2) with TRBJ1-6; D gene ambiguous. Germline lookup yields CDR1 LGHDT and CDR2 YNNKEL (reference sequence). Deletions cut 0 bases from V and 14 bases from J, with 14 bases between. CDR3 length equals 14 residues. In DNA, the CDR3 is TGTGCCAGCAGCCAAGATATTACAGTTCGTACCCTCCACTTT. Protein sequence: CASSQDITVRTLHF.

This clone was recorded once. The J gene is TRBJ2-7, the V gene TRBV11-3, with D unclear. The CDR3 runs 12 residues. Trimming shortened V by 1 base and J by 2 bases, and 3 bases separated the two germline ends. The germline V gene encodes CDR1 SGHNT and CDR2 YENEEA. The CDR3 bases are TGTGCCAGCAGCTTAGTGACCTACGAGCAGTACTTC. Translating it yields CASSLVTYEQYF.

The V and J genes are TRBV13 and TRBJ1-2; D not certain. From germline, CDR1 is PRHDT and CDR2 FYEKMQ (reference sequence). The CDR3 runs to 15 residues. The V and J ends lost 1 base and 3 bases respectively, with 12 bases between them. Written as DNA, the CDR3 is TGTGCCAGCAGCTTAGTTGGCGGAGAATACTATGGCTACACCTTC. Encoded protein: CASSLVGGEYYGYTF. Using reference TRBV13 and TRBJ1-2 for the parts outside the CDR3, the full variable domain is AAGVIQSPRHLIKEKRETATLKCYPIPRHDTVYWYQQGPGQDPQFLISFYEKMQSDKGSIPDRFSAQQFSDYHSELNMSSLELGDSALYFCASSLVGGEYYGYTFGSGTRLTVV.

The rearrangement uses TRBV27 and TRBJ2-2; D remains ambiguous. There are 16 residues in the CDR3. V lost 5 bases and J lost 1, with 14 bases in between. From germline, CDR1 is MNHEY and CDR2 SMNVEV (reference sequence). CDR3 amino acids: CASSIRPNRNTGELFF. CDR3 sequence (DNA): TGTGCCAGCAGTATTCGTCCGAACAGGAACACCGGGGAGCTGTTTTTT.

The rearrangement joins TRBV7-9 to TRBJ2-7; D gene ambiguous. Per germline, CDR1 SEHNR and CDR2 FQNEAQ (reference sequence). Trimming left V 6 bases short and J 2 bases short, with 11 bases between. This CDR3 has 13 amino acids. The CDR3, as DNA: TGTGCCAGCAGGCCCACCGGACCCTACGAGCAGTACTTC. It translates to CASRPTGPYEQYF.

The rearrangement uses TRBV19 and TRBJ1-5; D is uncertain. Between the trimmed V and J ends, which lost 0 bases and 11 bases, there was a span of 17 bases. CDR3 length: 15 amino acids. Germline V lookup: CDR1 LNHDA, CDR2 SQIVND (reference sequence). The CDR3 loop reads CASSIDPRKNPTQHF. DNA of the CDR3: TGTGCCAGTAGTATAGATCCACGGAAGAATCCGACCCAGCATTTT. The full variable domain, completed using reference TRBV19 and TRBJ1-5, is DGGITQSPKYLFRKEGQNVTLSCEQNLNHDAMYWYRQDPGQGLRLIYYSQIVNDFQKGDIAEGYSVSREKKESFPLTVTSAQKNPTAFYLCASSIDPRKNPTQHFGDGTRLSIL.

This chain uses TRBV28 with TRBJ1-1, with 8 bases identical to TRBD1. Germline assignment: CDR1 MDHEN and CDR2 SYDVKM. V shed 3 bases and J 2 bases; nucleotides not matched to a gene: 2. The CDR3 spans 14 residues. The CDR3 DNA sequence: TGTGCCAGCAGTTTTCAGGGGGCCAACACTGAAGCTTTCTTT. Its protein is CASSFQGANTEAFF.

The V gene is TRBV4-1, the J gene TRBJ1-4; no reliable D call. The CDR3 is 13 residues long. The V end lost 1 base, the J end lost 3 bases, and 3 bases lay between the germline ends. Germline V lookup: CDR1 MGHRA, CDR2 YSYEKL. The CDR3 DNA sequence: TGCGCCAGCAGCCAAGTACCTAATGAAAAACTGTTTTTT. Translating gives CASSQVPNEKLFF.

The chain couples TRBV5-8 to TRBJ1-5; D remains ambiguous. Germline V lookup: CDR1 SGHTS, CDR2 YDEGEE. This CDR3 has 11 residues. V dropped 4 bases and J dropped 9 bases, with 8 bases sitting between them. CDR3 region: CASSPFTPQHF. Written as DNA, the CDR3 is TGTGCCAGCAGCCCATTCACGCCCCAGCATTTT.

This clone occurred once. The CDR3 DNA reads as TGTGCCAGCAGTTTGACTAGCGTAAACAATGAGCAGTTCTTC. Translated, it gives CASSLTSVNNEQFF. The chain joins TRBV27 to TRBJ2-1, with 8 bases aligning to TRBD2. V lost 3 bases, J lost 5 bases, and 3 bases stayed unmatched. CDR1 MNHEY and CDR2 SMNVEV come from the germline V gene (reference sequence). The CDR3 is 14 residues long.

The gene calls are TRBV12-5 and TRBJ1-4; TRBD1 aligns across 12 bases. Per the germline V gene, CDR1 is LGHNT and CDR2 is FRNRAP. This CDR3 contains 20 residues. V shed 2 bases and J 3 bases; nucleotides not matched to a gene: 13. The CDR3 loop reads CASGLWKSGTGGSANEKLFF. The CDR3, as DNA: TGTGCTAGTGGTTTGTGGAAGTCCGGGACAGGGGGCAGTGCTAATGAAAAACTGTTTTTT. Combining the CDR3 with reference TRBV12-5 and TRBJ1-4 gives the whole variable domain DARVTQTPRHKVTEMGQEVTMRCQPILGHNTVFWYRQTMMQGLELLAYFRNRAPLDDSGMPKDRFSAEMPDATLATLKIQPSEPRDSAVYFCASGLWKSGTGGSANEKLFFGSGTQLSVL.

This clone was found once. Mismatch with germline at one junction end may stem from a read error. CDR3 residues: CASSDSGTGVEKLFF. The DNA for the CDR3 is TGTGCCAGCAGTGACTCCGGGACAGGGGTGGAAAAACTGTTTTTT. This chain uses TRBV6-6 with TRBJ1-4; 10 bases match TRBD1. The CDR3 covers 15 residues. From germline, CDR1 is MNHNY and CDR2 SVGAGI (reference sequence).